This entry features one T cell receptor beta chain sequence. RNA totalling roughly 0.45 to 1 ug underwent reverse transcription with random hexamers. TCRdb independently ran MiXCR on the immunoSEQ multiplex PCR reads; one entry per CDR3 protein. The table has more than 130,000 distinct CDR3 sequences, over 85% seen once. These data are taken from a study of CD8 T cells in Susac syndrome. Healthy donors formed controls matched for age and sex. Negative magnetic isolation gave CD8+ and CD4+ cells; FACS enriched CD8+ TEMRA. Trimming at V came to 3 bases and at J to 4 bases, leaving 7 bases not matched to a gene. The CDR3 spans 15 residues. Germline V gene lookup returns CDR1 MNHEY and CDR2 SMNVEV (reference sequence).

This TCR derives from a human donor in good health. V is TRBV27 and J is TRBJ2-3; 7 nucleotides line up with TRBD2. The sequenced sample consisted of CD8+ T cells from PBMCs. CDR3 DNA: TGTGCCAGCAGTTTTCTGGCGGGAGTCTCAGATACGCAGTATTTT. As protein: CASSFLAGVSDTQYF.